This TCR beta chain comes out of a study of T cells in Graves' hyperthyroidism and ophthalmopathy. Study-wide findings and caveats: Blood also showed most of the thyroid clonotypes that were expanded above 0.001. Ophthalmopathy prediction by the model preceded onset by a median about 6.5 months. In simple terms, a model built on 13 V-J features told ophthalmopathy apart from stable hyperthyroidism.

RNA transcripts served as the template for amplifying TCR beta CDR3 regions. The study used the HTBI primer set for a first-round RT-PCR of the TCR CDR3. TCRdb itself ran the multiplex PCR reads through MiXCR, one entry per CDR3 protein. The data show about 570,000 distinct CDR3 sequences, about 45% seen once. Every diagnosis used clinical symptoms, serum thyroxine and TRAb, thyroid ultrasound and orbital computed tomography. This CDR3 comprises 12 residues. Germline V gives CDR1 ENHRY, CDR2 SYGVKD. Details on this clonotype: Its target is unknown. Likely a read error: the CDR3 ends without its conserved phenylalanine or tryptophan.

The source of this sequence is an adult woman with Graves' disease, either hyperthyroidism or ophthalmopathy (not recorded which). The sequenced sample was peripheral blood or thyroid tissue (not recorded which). The rearrangement links TRBV10-3 to TRBJ2-7, with D perhaps matching TRBD1 (6 bases). CDR3 sequence reads: CASSRTVYEQYL. CDR3 coding DNA: TGTGCCAGCAGTCGGACAGTCTACGAGCAGTACTTA.